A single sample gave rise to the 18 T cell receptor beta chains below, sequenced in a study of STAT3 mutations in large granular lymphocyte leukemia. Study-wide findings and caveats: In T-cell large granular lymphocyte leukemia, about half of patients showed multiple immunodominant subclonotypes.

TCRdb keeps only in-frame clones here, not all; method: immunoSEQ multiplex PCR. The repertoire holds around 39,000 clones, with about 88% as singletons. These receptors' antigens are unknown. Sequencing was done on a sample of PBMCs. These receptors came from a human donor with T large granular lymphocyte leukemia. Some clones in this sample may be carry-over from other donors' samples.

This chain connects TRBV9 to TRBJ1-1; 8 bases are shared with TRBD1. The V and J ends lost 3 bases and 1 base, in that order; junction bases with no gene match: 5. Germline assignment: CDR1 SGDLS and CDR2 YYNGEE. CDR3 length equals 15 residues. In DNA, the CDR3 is TGTGCCAGCAGCGGGAGACAGGGGAGGAACACTGAAGCTTTCTTT. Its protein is CASSGRQGRNTEAFF.

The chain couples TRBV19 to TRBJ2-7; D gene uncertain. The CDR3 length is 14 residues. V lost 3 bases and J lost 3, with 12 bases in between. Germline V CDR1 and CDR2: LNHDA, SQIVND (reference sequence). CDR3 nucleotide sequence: TGTGCCAGTAGTATTCGAGGCAGCGACTACGAGCAGTACGTC. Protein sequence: CASSIRGSDYEQYV.

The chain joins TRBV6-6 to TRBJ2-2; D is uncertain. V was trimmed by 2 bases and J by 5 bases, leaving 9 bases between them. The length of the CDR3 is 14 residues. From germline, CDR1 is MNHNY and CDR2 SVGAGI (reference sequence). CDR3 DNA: TGTGCCAGCAGTTACCCTCGGCGAACCGGGGAGCTGTTTTTT. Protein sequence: CASSYPRRTGELFF.

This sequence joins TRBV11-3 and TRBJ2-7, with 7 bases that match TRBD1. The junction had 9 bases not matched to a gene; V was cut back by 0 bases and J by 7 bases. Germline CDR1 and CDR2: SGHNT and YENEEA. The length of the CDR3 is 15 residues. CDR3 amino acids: CASSLDPEGAWEQYV. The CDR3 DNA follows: TGTGCCAGCAGCTTAGATCCTGAGGGGGCGTGGGAGCAGTACGTC.

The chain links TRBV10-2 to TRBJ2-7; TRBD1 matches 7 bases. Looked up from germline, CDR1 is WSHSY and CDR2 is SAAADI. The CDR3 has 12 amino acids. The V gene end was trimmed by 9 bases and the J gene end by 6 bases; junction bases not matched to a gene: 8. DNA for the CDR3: TGCGCCAGTAGACAGGGAGTGAGCGAGCAGTACTTC. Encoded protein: CASRQGVSEQYF.

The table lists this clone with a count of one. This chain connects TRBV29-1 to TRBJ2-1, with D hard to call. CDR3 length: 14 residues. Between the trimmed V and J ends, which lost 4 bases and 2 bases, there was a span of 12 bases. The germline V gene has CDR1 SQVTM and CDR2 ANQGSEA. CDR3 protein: CSVVRRLTYNEQFF. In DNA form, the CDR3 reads TGCAGCGTTGTTAGAAGGTTGACCTACAATGAGCAGTTCTTC.

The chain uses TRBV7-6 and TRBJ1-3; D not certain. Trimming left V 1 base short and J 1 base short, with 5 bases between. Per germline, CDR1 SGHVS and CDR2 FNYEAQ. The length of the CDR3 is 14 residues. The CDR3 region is CASSLGTSGNTIYF. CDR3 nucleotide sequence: TGTGCCAGCAGCTTAGGGACTTCTGGAAACACCATATATTTT.

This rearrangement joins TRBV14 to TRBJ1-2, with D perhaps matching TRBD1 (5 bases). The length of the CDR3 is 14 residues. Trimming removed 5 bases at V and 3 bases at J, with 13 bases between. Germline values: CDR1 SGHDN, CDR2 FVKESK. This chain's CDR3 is CASSSRREYYGYTF. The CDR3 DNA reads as TGTGCCAGCAGCTCCCGCAGGGAATACTATGGCTACACCTTC. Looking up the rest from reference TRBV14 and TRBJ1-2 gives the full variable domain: EAGVTQFPSHSVIEKGQTVTLRCDPISGHDNLYWYRRVMGKEIKFLLHFVKESKQDESGMPNNRFLAERTGGTYSTLKVQPAELEDSGVYFCASSSRREYYGYTFGSGTRLTVV.

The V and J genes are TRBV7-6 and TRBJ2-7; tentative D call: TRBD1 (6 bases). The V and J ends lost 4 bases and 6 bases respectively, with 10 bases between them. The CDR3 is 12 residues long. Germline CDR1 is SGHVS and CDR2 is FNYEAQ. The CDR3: CASSSRGFEQYV. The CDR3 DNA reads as TGTGCCAGCAGCTCCAGGGGTTTCGAGCAGTACGTC.

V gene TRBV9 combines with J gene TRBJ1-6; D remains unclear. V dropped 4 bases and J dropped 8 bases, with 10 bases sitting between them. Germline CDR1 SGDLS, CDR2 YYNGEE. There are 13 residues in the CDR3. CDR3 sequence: CASSREPDSPLHF. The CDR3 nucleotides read TGTGCCAGCAGCAGGGAACCGGATTCACCCCTCCACTTT.

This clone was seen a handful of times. The CDR3 protein is CASSDVGGDQPQHF. The CDR3 region has the DNA TGCGCCAGCAGTGATGTCGGAGGCGATCAGCCCCAGCATTTT. J is TRBJ1-5 and V is TRBV10-2; D gene unclear. V was pared by 3 bases and J by 5 bases, with 11 bases between. Germline CDR1 WSHSY, CDR2 SAAADI. This CDR3 has 14 residues.

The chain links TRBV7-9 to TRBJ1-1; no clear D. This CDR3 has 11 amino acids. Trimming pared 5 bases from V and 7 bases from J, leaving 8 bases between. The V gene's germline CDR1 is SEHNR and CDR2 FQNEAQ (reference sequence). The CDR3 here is CASSVVGEAFF. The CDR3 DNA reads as TGTGCCAGCAGCGTAGTCGGTGAAGCTTTCTTT.

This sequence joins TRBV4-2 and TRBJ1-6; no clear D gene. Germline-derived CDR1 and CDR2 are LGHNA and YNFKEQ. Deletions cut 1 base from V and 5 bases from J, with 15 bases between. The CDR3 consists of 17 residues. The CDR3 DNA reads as TGTGCCAGCAGCCAAGTATCCCTCACCTGGAATAATTCACCCCTCCACTTT. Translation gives CASSQVSLTWNNSPLHF.

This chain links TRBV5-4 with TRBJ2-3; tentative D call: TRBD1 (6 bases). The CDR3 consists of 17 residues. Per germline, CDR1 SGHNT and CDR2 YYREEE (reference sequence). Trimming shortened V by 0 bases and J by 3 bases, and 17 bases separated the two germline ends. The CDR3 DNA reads TGTGCCAGCAGCTTGGGTCAGGGGCCCCTCAGGACAGATACGCAGTATTTT. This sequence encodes CASSLGQGPLRTDTQYF.

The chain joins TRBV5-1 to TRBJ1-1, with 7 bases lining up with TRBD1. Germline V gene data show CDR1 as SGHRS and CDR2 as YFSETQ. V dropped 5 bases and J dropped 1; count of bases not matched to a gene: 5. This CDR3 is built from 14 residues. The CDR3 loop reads CASSKGTENTEAFF. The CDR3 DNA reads TGCGCCAGCAGTAAAGGGACAGAGAACACTGAAGCTTTCTTT.

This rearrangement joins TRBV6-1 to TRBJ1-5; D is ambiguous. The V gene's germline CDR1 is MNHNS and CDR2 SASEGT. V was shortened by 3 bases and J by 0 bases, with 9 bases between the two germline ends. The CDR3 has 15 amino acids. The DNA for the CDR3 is TGTGCCAGCAGTGAGACAAGTTATAGCAATCAGCCCCAGCATTTT. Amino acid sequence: CASSETSYSNQPQHF.

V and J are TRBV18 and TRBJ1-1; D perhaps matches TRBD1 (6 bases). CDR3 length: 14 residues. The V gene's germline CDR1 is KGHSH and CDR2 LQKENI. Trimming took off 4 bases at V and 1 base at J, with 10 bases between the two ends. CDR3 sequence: CASSLNRENTEAFF. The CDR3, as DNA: TGTGCCAGCTCACTTAACAGGGAGAACACTGAAGCTTTCTTT.

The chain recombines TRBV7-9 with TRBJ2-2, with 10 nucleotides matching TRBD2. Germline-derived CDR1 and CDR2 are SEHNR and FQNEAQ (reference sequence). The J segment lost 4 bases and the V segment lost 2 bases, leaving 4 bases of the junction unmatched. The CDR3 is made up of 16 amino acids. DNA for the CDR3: TGTGCCAGCAGCTTACTAGCGGGGGCCTCCACCGGGGAGCTGTTTTTT. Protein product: CASSLLAGASTGELFF.